A selection of T cell receptor beta chains follows, all from one sample in a study of blood T cell repertoires in COVID-19. Method: immunoSEQ multiplex PCR; TCRdb's copy keeps in-frame clones and lacks some. The sample records 250,000 to 350,000 clones, roughly 86% being singletons. The sample consisted of peripheral blood. These receptors all come from a woman aged 50 to 60 who had recovered from COVID-19. Both conserved end residues are part of each CDR3. Each record gives: clone size, J gene, V gene, D gene, CDR3 protein, CDR3 DNA. A D gene is named only where the DNA matches it firmly. Size tells how often a clone was seen (once, few, many) or the class of an expanded clone, and some rows leave it out.

size: -; J: TRBJ2-5; V: TRBV28; D: TRBD1; CDR3: CASSSYLYRQGQETQYF; DNA: TGTGCCAGCAGTTCGTACCTATATCGACAGGGCCAAGAGACCCAGTACTTC
size: -; J: TRBJ2-5; V: TRBV6-6; D: -; CDR3: CASTPTGETQYF; DNA: TGTGCCAGCACCCCCACCGGGGAGACCCAGTACTTC
size: many; J: TRBJ2-1; V: TRBV6-1; D: TRBD2; CDR3: CASSEEGAGGSGDNEQFF; DNA: TGTGCCAGCAGTGAAGAAGGGGCGGGAGGTAGTGGGGACAATGAGCAGTTCTTC
size: -; J: TRBJ2-7; V: TRBV4-3; D: -; CDR3: CASSQERGHYEQYF; DNA: TGCGCCAGCAGCCAAGAAAGAGGGCACTACGAGCAGTACTTC
size: -; J: TRBJ2-5; V: TRBV7-2; D: TRBD2; CDR3: CASSTSPVGGAETQYF; DNA: TGTGCCAGCAGCACATCTCCCGTCGGGGGGGCTGAGACCCAGTACTTC
size: -; J: TRBJ1-5; V: TRBV6-5; D: -; CDR3: CASSWRGRQPQHF; DNA: TGTGCCAGCAGTTGGCGGGGTCGGCAGCCCCAGCATTTT
size: -; J: TRBJ2-7; V: TRBV15; D: -; CDR3: CATSREREQYF; DNA: TGTGCCACCAGCAGAGAGCGTGAGCAGTACTTC
size: -; J: TRBJ2-7; V: TRBV4-1; D: TRBD1; CDR3: CASSQDAPLTGGPTYEQYF; DNA: TGCGCCAGCAGCCAAGATGCCCCTCTGACAGGGGGACCCACCTACGAGCAGTACTTC
size: -; J: TRBJ2-5; V: TRBV24-1; D: TRBD1; CDR3: CATSDSGQGARETQYF; DNA: TGTGCCACCAGTGACTCCGGGCAGGGGGCTAGAGAGACCCAGTACTTC
size: -; J: TRBJ2-5; V: TRBV2; D: TRBD2; CDR3: CASSSGGETQYF; DNA: TGTGCCAGCAGTAGCGGGGGAGAGACCCAGTACTTC
size: many; J: TRBJ2-3; V: TRBV19; D: -; CDR3: CASRVNRGTDTQYF; DNA: TGTGCCAGTAGGGTGAACAGGGGCACAGATACGCAGTATTTT
size: -; J: TRBJ1-1; V: TRBV2; D: TRBD1; CDR3: CATMKDRGRTEAFF; DNA: TGTGCCACCATGAAGGACAGGGGTAGGACTGAAGCTTTCTTT
size: -; J: TRBJ2-7; V: TRBV5-1; D: TRBD1; CDR3: CASSQAPTGNEQYF; DNA: TGCGCCAGCAGCCAGGCCCCGACAGGGAACGAGCAGTACTTC
size: -; J: TRBJ2-1; V: TRBV6-2/TRBV6-3; D: -; CDR3: CASSQTGSYNEQFF; DNA: TGTGCCAGCAGCCAAACCGGGTCATACAATGAGCAGTTCTTC
size: -; J: TRBJ2-1; V: TRBV24-1; D: -; CDR3: CATSSGYNEQFF; DNA: TGTGCCACCAGTTCGGGATACAATGAGCAGTTCTTC